Listed here are 20 T cell receptor beta chains from one sample, sequenced in a study of T cell responses to AZD1222 COVID-19 vaccine. Data came from immunoSEQ multiplex PCR; TCRdb stores just in-frame clones and leaves some out. The sample comprises 130,000 or so clones, 75% to 90% of which are singletons, and about 6% rests with the top ten. Material: peripheral blood, obtained on day 0 of AZD1222 vaccination. The source is an adult in good health.

CDR3 in DNA: TGTGCCAGTAGTATCATACGGACTAGCAATCAGCCCCAGCATTTT. Encoded protein: CASSIIRTSNQPQHF. This chain uses TRBV19 with TRBJ1-5; D is ambiguous. V lost 3 bases and J 0 bases, leaving 9 bases between the germline ends. CDR3 length equals 15 residues. Germline V CDR1 and CDR2: LNHDA, SQIVND (reference sequence).

This chain connects TRBV7-2 to TRBJ2-1, with D hard to call. Germline V lookup: CDR1 SGHTA, CDR2 FQGNSA. V was trimmed by 5 bases and J by 10 bases, leaving 12 bases between them. The CDR3 is 12 amino acids. DNA of the CDR3: TGTGCCAGCAGCCCGGTGATGGCAGAGCAGTTCTTC. It yields the protein CASSPVMAEQFF.

The chain links TRBV7-2 to TRBJ1-2; 7 bases fit TRBD1. This CDR3 has 15 residues. Germline-derived CDR1 and CDR2 are SGHTA and FQGNSA. After removal of 6 bases from V and 4 bases from J, the junction contained 11 bases not matched to a gene. In DNA form, the CDR3 reads TGTGCCAGCAGTTCCCCCCGGGACAGCTTCTATGGCTACACCTTC. This gives the protein CASSSPRDSFYGYTF.

The chain couples TRBV7-5 to TRBJ1-4. TRBV7-5 represents a pseudogene. This CDR3 contains 22 residues. The CDR3 sequence is CARSFTPPRRCGTHGDNEKLFF. As DNA, the CDR3 is TGTGCCAGAAGCTTCACCCCGCCTAGGCGATGTGGTACACACGGCGATAATGAAAAACTGTTTTTT.

The chain is built from TRBV12-3 or TRBV12-4 and TRBJ1-5; D unresolved. V lost 8 bases, J lost 0 bases, and 8 bases lay in between. This CDR3 region has 13 residues. For the CDR3, the DNA is TGTGCCAGCGGCCCCGATAGCAATCAGCCCCAGCATTTT. It codes for CASGPDSNQPQHF.

The chain combines TRBV30 with TRBJ1-1, with a possible D match to TRBD1 (6 bases). The CDR3 extends over 14 amino acids. Trimming removed 2 bases at V and 0 bases at J, with 10 bases between. Germline CDR1 is GTSNPN and CDR2 is SVGIG (reference sequence). The CDR3 DNA reads TGTGCCTGGAGTATTGGGGGGCTGAACACTGAAGCTTTCTTT. Residues: CAWSIGGLNTEAFF.

V and J are TRBV27 and TRBJ2-7, with D possibly being TRBD2 (6 bases). Trimming stripped 8 bases from V and 0 bases from J, with 11 bases between. Germline assignment: CDR1 MNHEY and CDR2 SMNVEV (reference sequence). The CDR3 length is 13 residues. CDR3 in amino acids: CASGATSSYEQYF. CDR3 DNA sequence: TGTGCCAGCGGCGCGACTAGCTCCTACGAGCAGTACTTC.

The chain couples TRBV7-2 to TRBJ1-4, with D possibly TRBD1 on 6 matching bases. Trimming stripped 5 bases from V and 3 bases from J, with 13 bases between. The CDR3 runs to 15 residues. Germline-derived CDR1 and CDR2 are SGHTA and FQGNSA. The CDR3 region is CASSPQGSANEKLFF. CDR3 bases: TGTGCCAGCAGCCCACAGGGTTCGGCTAATGAAAAACTGTTTTTT.

This chain uses TRBV3-1 (or the pseudogene TRBV3-2) with TRBJ2-7; D gene ambiguous. The length of the CDR3 is 13 residues. CDR1 LGHDT and CDR2 YNNKEL come from the germline V gene (reference sequence). V dropped 8 bases and J dropped 0 bases, with 11 bases sitting between them. The CDR3 loop reads CASSSGVSYEQYF. The CDR3 nucleotides read TGTGCCAGCTCCTCGGGCGTCTCCTACGAGCAGTACTTC.

The table lists this clone with a count of one. The chain carries TRBV5-1 and TRBJ1-5; 8 bases agree with TRBD1. The V and J ends lost 2 bases and 1 base, in that order; junction bases with no gene match: 17. CDR1 is SGHRS, CDR2 YFSETQ, per germline. CDR3 length: 20 amino acids. CDR3 sequence (DNA): TGCGCCAGCAGCTTCGTTTCTGGGACAGGCACCGGGGGAAGCAATCAGCCCCAGCATTTT. Translation: CASSFVSGTGTGGSNQPQHF.

Comments on this clone: Other DNA sequences in the same sample also yield this CDR3. The V and J genes are TRBV11-2 and TRBJ1-6; D not certain. The CDR3 is 13 residues long. V was trimmed by 3 bases and J by 10 bases, leaving 10 bases between them. Germline V lookup: CDR1 SGHAT, CDR2 FQNNGV. The DNA for the CDR3 is TGTGCCAGCAGCTTGGAGGGTTACTCACCCCTCCACTTT. Its protein product is CASSLEGYSPLHF. Complete variable domain (other parts from reference TRBV11-2 and TRBJ1-6): EAGVAQSPRYKIIEKRQSVAFWCNPISGHATLYWYQQILGQGPKLLIQFQNNGVVDDSQLPKDRFSAERLKGVDSTLKIQPAKLEDSAVYLCASSLEGYSPLHFGNGTRLTVT.

The chain links TRBV30 to TRBJ2-5, with D possibly TRBD2 on 6 matching bases. Germline CDR1 reads GTSNPN; CDR2 reads SVGIG (reference sequence). CDR3 length: 13 amino acids. V was cut by 3 bases and J by 5 bases, with 13 bases left in between. Here the CDR3 reads CAWSRGTDETQYF. CDR3 DNA sequence: TGTGCCTGGAGCCGGGGGACGGACGAGACCCAGTACTTC. Full variable domain (remainder filled in from reference TRBV30 and TRBJ2-5): SQTIHQWPATLVQPVGSPLSLECTVEGTSNPNLYWYRQAAGRGLQLLFYSVGIGQISSEVPQNLSASRPQDRQFILSSKKLLLSDSGFYLCAWSRGTDETQYFGPGTRLLVL.

The V call is TRBV18, the J call TRBJ1-6, with TRBD1 identical over 9 bases. The CDR3 contains 18 residues. Trimming at V came to 0 bases and at J to 2 bases, leaving 5 bases not matched to a gene. Germline CDR1 KGHSH, CDR2 LQKENI. The CDR3 loop reads CASSPPQGANPYNSPLHF. In DNA, the CDR3 is TGTGCCAGCTCACCACCACAGGGGGCAAACCCCTATAATTCACCCCTCCACTTT.

This chain links TRBV9 with TRBJ1-2; unclear D gene. The germline CDR1 and CDR2 sequences are SGDLS and YYNGEE. Trimming left V 4 bases short and J 7 bases short, with 11 bases between. The CDR3 runs 12 residues. In nucleotides, the CDR3 is TGTGCCAGCAGCCCCTACTCGGGTGGCTACACCTTC. Translation gives CASSPYSGGYTF.

This rearrangement joins TRBV6-5 to TRBJ2-2; 7 nucleotides line up with TRBD1. Germline V gene lookup returns CDR1 MNHEY and CDR2 SVGAGI. Trimming cost V 1 base and J 0 bases; bases outside gene matches: 2. CDR3 length equals 16 residues. The CDR3 reads CASSYFGTANTGELFF. In nucleotides, the CDR3 is TGTGCCAGCAGTTACTTCGGGACAGCGAACACCGGGGAGCTGTTTTTT.

The chain uses TRBV5-1 and TRBJ2-3; D uncertain. The CDR3 has 13 residues. V was cut by 0 bases and J by 6 bases, with 8 bases left in between. Germline V gene lookup returns CDR1 SGHRS and CDR2 YFSETQ. CDR3 DNA: TGCGCCAGCAGCTTGGAAGGTCTGGATACGCAGTATTTT. Protein: CASSLEGLDTQYF. Full variable domain (remainder filled in from reference TRBV5-1 and TRBJ2-3): KAGVTQTPRYLIKTRGQQVTLSCSPISGHRSVSWYQQTPGQGLQFLFEYFSETQRNKGNFPGRFSGRQFSNSRSEMNVSTLELGDSALYLCASSLEGLDTQYFGPGTRLTVL.

This clone has just a few counts. This chain joins TRBV27 and TRBJ2-7; 8 nucleotides agree with TRBD2. With V trimmed by 7 bases and J by 4 bases, 9 bases remained unmatched. The germline CDR1 and CDR2 sequences are MNHEY and SMNVEV (reference sequence). The CDR3 consists of 14 residues. Here the CDR3 reads CASTRGGSSYEQYF. CDR3 nucleotide sequence: TGTGCCAGCACCCGCGGGGGGTCTTCTTACGAGCAGTACTTC.

This sequence joins TRBV4-2 and TRBJ2-2; 7 bases are a match to TRBD2. Per germline, CDR1 LGHNA and CDR2 YNFKEQ. This CDR3 spans 14 amino acids. The V segment lost 2 bases and the J segment 7 bases; nucleotides outside the gene matches: 4. The DNA of the CDR3 is TGTGCCAGCAGCCAAACTAGCGACAGCGGGGAGCTGTTTTTT. Amino acid sequence: CASSQTSDSGELFF.

CDR3 region: CASSPGSGSPLHF. Here the CDR3 DNA reads TGTGCCAGCAGTCCAGGGTCAGGTTCACCCCTCCACTTT. This chain joins TRBV12-3 or TRBV12-4 and TRBJ1-6; a possible D gene is TRBD1 (5 bases). Trimming cost V 5 bases and J 9 bases, with 11 bases left between them. The CDR3 totals 13 residues.

The chain has TRBV5-5 and TRBJ1-6; no clear D gene. This CDR3 is 16 amino acids long. Germline V gene sequence: CDR1 SGHKS, CDR2 YYEKEE (reference sequence). V lost 0 bases, J lost 5 bases, and 12 bases lay in between. The CDR3 spells CASSLGNRRNNSPLHF. The CDR3 nucleotides read TGTGCCAGCAGCTTGGGAAATAGACGGAATAATTCACCCCTCCACTTT.